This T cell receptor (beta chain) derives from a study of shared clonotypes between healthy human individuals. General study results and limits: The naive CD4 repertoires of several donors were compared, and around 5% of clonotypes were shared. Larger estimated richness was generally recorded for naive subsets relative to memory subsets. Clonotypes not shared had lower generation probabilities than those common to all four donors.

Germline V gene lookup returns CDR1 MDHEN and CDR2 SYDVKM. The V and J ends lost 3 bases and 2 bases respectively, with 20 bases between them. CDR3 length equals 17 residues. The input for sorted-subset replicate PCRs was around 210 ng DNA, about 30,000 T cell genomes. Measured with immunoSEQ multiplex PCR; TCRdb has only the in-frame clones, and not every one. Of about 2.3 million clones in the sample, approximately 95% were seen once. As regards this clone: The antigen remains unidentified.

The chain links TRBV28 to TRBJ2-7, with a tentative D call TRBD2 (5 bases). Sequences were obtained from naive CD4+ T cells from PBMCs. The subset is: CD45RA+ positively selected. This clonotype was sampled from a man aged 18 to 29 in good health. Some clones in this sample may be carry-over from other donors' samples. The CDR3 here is CASSFPPLPGSTYEQYF. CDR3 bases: TGTGCCAGCAGTTTTCCTCCATTACCGGGGTCTACCTACGAGCAGTACTTC.